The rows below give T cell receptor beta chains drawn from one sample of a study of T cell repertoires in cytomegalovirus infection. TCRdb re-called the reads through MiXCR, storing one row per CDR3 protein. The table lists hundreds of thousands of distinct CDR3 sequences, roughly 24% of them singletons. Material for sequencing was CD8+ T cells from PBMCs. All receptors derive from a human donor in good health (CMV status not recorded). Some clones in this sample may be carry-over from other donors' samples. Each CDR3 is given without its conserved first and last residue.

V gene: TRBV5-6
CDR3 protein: ASSFGFSGEFQETRY

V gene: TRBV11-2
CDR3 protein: ASSPWHRGSYTEAF

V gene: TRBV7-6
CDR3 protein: ASSFTGGPGDEQF

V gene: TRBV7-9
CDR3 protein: ASSIRGGLAQETQY

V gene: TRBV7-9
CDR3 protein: ASSLGRNGDEQF

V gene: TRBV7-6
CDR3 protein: ASSLDHRVSGIEAF

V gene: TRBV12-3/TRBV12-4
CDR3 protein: ASTPRQGPDQPQH

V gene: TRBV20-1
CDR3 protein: SARSPSESSYNEQF

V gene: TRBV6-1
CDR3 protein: ASSEIVGFYGYT

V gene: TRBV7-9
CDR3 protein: ASSHAGTEDTGELF

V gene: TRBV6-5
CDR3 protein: ASSYSGGGYGYT

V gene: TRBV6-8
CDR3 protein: ASSYLGGWTDSQY

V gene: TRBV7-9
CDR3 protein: ASRPPRGPKTEAF

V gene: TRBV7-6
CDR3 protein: ASSHPALYEQY

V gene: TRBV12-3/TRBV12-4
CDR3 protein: ASSSGTGYNEQF

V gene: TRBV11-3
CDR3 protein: ASSLDHSQKGYCQPQH

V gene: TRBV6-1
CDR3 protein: ASAGAGDEQF

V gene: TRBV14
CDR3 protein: ASSQGTPGNTIY

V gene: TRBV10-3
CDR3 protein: AINSDSNYGYT

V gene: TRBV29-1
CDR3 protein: SALDKSGNTIY

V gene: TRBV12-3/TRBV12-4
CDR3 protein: ASSFYGTEAF

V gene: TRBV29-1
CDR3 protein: SAEPGPIAGELF

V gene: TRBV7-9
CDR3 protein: ASSLGITGAF

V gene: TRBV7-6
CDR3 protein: ASSLEAGVRTDTQY

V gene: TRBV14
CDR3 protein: ASSQVPAGEQF